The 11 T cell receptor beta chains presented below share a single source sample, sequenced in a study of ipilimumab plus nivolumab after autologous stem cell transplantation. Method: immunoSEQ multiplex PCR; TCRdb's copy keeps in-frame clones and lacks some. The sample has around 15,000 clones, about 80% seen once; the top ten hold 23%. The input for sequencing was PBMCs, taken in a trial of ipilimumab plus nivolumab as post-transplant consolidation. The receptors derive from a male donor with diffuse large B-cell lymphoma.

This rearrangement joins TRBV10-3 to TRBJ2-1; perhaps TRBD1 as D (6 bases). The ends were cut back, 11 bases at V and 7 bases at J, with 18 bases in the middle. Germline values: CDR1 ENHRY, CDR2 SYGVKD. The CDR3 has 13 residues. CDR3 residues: CAVTDRGENEQFF. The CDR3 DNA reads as TGTGCCGTCACGGACAGAGGCGAGAATGAGCAGTTCTTC.

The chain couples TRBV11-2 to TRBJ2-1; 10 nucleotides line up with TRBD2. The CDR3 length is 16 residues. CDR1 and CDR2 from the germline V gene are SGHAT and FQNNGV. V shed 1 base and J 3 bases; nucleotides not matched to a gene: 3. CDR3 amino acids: CASSLVAGGIYNEQFF. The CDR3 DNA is TGTGCCAGCAGCTTAGTAGCGGGGGGAATCTACAATGAGCAGTTCTTC.

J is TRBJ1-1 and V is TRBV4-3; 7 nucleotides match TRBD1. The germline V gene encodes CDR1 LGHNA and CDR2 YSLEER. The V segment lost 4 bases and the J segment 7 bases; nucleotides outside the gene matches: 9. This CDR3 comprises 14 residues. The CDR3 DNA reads TGCGCCAGCAGCCTAAATACAGGGGAAGTTGAAGCTTTCTTT. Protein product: CASSLNTGEVEAFF.

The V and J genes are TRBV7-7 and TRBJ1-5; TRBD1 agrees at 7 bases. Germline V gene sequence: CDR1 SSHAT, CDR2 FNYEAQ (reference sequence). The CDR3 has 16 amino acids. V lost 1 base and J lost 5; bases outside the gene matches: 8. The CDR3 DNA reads TGTGCCAGCAGCTTAGATAAAGGGGGCTTGGATCAGCCCCAGCATTTT. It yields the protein CASSLDKGGLDQPQHF. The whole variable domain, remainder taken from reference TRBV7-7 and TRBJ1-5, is GAGVSQSPRYKVTKRGQDVTLRCDPISSHATLYWYQQALGQGPEFLTYFNYEAQPDKSGLPSDRFSAERPEGSISTLTIQRTEQRDSAMYRCASSLDKGGLDQPQHFGDGTRLSIL.

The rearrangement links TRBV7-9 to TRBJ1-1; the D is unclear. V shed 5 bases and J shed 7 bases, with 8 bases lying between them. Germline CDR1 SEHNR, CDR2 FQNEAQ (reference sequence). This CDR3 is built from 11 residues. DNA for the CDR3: TGTGCCAGCAGCCAAACAAGTGAAGCTTTCTTT. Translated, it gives CASSQTSEAFF. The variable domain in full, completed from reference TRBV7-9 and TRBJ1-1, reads DTGVSQNPRHKITKRGQNVTFRCDPISEHNRLYWYRQTLGQGPEFLTYFQNEAQLEKSRLLSDRFSAERPKGSFSTLEIQRTEQGDSAMYLCASSQTSEAFFGQGTRLTVV.

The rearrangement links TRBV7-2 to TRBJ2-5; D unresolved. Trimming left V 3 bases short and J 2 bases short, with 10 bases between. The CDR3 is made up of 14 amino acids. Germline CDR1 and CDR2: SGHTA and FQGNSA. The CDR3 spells CASSFDLKQETQYF. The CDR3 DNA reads TGTGCCAGCAGCTTCGATCTTAAGCAAGAGACCCAGTACTTC.

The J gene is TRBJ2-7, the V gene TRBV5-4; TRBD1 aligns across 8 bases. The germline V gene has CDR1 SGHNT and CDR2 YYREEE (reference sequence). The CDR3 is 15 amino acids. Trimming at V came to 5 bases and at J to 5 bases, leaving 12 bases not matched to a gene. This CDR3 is CASSPDQGAYHEQYF. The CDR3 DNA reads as TGTGCCAGCAGTCCGGACCAGGGGGCTTACCACGAGCAGTACTTC.

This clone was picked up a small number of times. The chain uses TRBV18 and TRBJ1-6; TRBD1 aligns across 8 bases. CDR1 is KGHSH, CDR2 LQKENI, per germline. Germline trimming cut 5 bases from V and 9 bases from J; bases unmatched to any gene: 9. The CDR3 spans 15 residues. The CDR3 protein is CASSERQGSSSPLHF. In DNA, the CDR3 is TGTGCCAGCTCAGAAAGACAGGGGAGTAGTTCACCCCTCCACTTT.

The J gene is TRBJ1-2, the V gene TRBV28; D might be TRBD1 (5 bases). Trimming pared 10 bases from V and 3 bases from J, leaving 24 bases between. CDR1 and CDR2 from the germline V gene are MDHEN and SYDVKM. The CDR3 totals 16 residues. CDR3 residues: CATNNPGRGLDYGYTF. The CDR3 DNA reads TGTGCCACCAATAATCCCGGACGGGGACTTGACTATGGCTACACCTTC.

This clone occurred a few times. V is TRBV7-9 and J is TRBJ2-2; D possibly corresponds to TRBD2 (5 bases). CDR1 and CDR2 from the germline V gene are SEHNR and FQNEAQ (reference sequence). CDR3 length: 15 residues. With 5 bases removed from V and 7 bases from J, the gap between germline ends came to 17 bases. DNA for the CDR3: TGTGCCAGCAGCCCCCCCTCTTACGGGGTCGGGGAGCTGTTTTTT. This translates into CASSPPSYGVGELFF. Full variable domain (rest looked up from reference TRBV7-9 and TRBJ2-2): DTGVSQNPRHKITKRGQNVTFRCDPISEHNRLYWYRQTLGQGPEFLTYFQNEAQLEKSRLLSDRFSAERPKGSFSTLEIQRTEQGDSAMYLCASSPPSYGVGELFFGEGSRLTVL.

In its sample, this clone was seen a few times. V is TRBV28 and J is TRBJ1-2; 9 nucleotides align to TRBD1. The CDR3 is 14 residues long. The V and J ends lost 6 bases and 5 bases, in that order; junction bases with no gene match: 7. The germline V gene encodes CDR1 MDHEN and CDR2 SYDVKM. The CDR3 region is CASRDRDRVYGYTF. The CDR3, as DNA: TGTGCCAGCAGGGACCGGGACAGGGTTTATGGCTACACCTTC.